The rows below give T cell receptor beta chains drawn from one sample of a study of cytomegalovirus exposure and HLA in healthy donors. This table comes from immunoSEQ multiplex PCR, and its TCRdb copy is limited to in-frame clones, with some not included. The repertoire holds more than 45,000 clones, with roughly four fifths as singletons. Sequenced sample: PBMCs. Every receptor here comes from a man aged 30 to 39 in good health and CMV-seronegative. CDR3s leave out the opening cysteine and the closing phenylalanine or tryptophan.

V gene | CDR3 protein
TRBV27 | ASSPDSAGHNEQF
TRBV28 | ASSYSGQSNEKLF
TRBV11-2 | ASSTDRAYEQY
TRBV5-6 | ASSSIQGGAGELF
TRBV6-6 | ASTGRWAGGRQPQH
TRBV9 | ASSVAGVRGDTQY
TRBV5-6 | ASSLMRSGTPKQF
TRBV19 | ASSIKEKQTQY
TRBV5-8 | ASSFGTGVLITDTQY
TRBV15 | ATSRDSLLARGDYEQY
TRBV13 | ASSLPLGRDRPYNEQF
TRBV30 | AWSVQGLVTSYNSPLH
TRBV11-3 | ASSSGLAGPKNIQY
TRBV7-8 | ASSTGLAGGRYEQY
TRBV12-5 | ASRTRRWDRAKNYGYT
TRBV7-9 | ASSLDSIRGGYT
TRBV4-1 | ASSQDWTIYNEQF
TRBV27 | ASSFSGFPNSPLH
TRBV4-3 | ASSKLAGNTDTQY
TRBV10-3 | ATLVREKAYNEQF
TRBV9 | ASSPGPRSSYNSPLH
TRBV5-6 | ASSLDRRYSGNTIY
TRBV28 | ASSTLGGGSTEAF
TRBV30 | AWSLAGATVNSPLH
TRBV6-5 | ASSSHRAGNTEAF
TRBV27 | ASSLGPHYNEQF
TRBV5-6 | ASSLGVAGVADTQY
TRBV19 | ASSIRAPGQTYEQY
TRBV18 | ASSTNGQTNYGYT